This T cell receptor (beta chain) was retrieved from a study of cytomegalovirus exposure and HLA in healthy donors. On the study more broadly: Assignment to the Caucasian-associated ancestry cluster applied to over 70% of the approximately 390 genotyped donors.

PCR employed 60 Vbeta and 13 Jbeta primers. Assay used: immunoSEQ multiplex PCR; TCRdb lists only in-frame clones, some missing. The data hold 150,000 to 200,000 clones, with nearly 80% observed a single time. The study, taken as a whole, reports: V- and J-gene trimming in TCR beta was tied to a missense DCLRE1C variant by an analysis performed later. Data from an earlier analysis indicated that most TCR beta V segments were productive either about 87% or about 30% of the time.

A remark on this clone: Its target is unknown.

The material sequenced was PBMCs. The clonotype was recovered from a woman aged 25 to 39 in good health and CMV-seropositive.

In DNA, the CDR3 is TGTGCCAGCAGACCGACACAGGGGGCTGGGACTGAAGCTTTCTTT. It yields the protein CASRPTQGAGTEAFF. The rearrangement links TRBV28 to TRBJ1-1; the match to TRBD1 covers 9 bases. Looked up from germline, CDR1 is MDHEN and CDR2 is SYDVKM. The CDR3 loop spans 15 amino acids. The junction had 10 bases not matched to a gene; V was cut back by 6 bases and J by 5 bases.